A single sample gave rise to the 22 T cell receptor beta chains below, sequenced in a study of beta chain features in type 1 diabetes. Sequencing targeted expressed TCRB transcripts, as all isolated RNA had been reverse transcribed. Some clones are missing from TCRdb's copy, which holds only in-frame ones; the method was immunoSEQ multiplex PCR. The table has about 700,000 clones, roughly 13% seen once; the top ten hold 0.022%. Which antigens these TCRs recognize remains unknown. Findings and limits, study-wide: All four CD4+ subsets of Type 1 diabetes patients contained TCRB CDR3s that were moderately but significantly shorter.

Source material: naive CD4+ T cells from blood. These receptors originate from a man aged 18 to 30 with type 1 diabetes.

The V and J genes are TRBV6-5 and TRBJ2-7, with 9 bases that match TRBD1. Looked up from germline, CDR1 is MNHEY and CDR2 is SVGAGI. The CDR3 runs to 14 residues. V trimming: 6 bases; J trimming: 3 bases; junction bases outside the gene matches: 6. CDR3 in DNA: TGTGCCAGCAGCTCCGGGACAGGGAACTACGAGCAGTACTTC. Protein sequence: CASSSGTGNYEQYF.

CDR3 sequence (DNA): TGCGCCAGCAGTGAGTCTCATACCAATCAGCCCCAGCATTTT. As protein: CASSESHTNQPQHF. The gene calls are TRBV10-2 and TRBJ1-5, with unresolved D. The CDR3 consists of 14 residues. V lost 0 bases, J lost 3 bases, and 6 bases lay in between. Germline V gives CDR1 WSHSY, CDR2 SAAADI.

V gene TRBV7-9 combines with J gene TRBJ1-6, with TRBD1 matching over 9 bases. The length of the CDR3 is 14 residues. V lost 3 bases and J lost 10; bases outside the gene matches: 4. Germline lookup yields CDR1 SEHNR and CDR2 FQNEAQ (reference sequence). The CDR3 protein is CASSLTGGWSPLHF. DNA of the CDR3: TGTGCCAGCAGCTTGACAGGGGGTTGGTCACCCCTCCACTTT.

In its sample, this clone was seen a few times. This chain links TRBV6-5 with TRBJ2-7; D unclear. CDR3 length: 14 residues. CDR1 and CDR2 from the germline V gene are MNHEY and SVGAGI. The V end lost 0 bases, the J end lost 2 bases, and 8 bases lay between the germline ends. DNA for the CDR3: TGTGCCAGCAGTTACTCCTCCCGAGCCTACGAGCAGTACTTC. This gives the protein CASSYSSRAYEQYF.

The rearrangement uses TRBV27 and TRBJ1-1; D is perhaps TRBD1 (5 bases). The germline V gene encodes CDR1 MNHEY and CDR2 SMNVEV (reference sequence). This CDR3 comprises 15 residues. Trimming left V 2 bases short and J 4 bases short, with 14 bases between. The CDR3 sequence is CASSLTETGFTEAFF. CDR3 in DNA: TGTGCCAGCAGTTTAACCGAAACAGGCTTCACTGAAGCTTTCTTT.

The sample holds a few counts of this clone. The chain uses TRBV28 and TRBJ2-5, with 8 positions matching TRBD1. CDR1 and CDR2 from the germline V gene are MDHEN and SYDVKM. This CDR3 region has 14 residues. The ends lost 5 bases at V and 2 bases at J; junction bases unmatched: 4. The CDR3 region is CASSLWDRQETQYF. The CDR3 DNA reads TGTGCCAGCAGTCTGTGGGACAGGCAAGAGACCCAGTACTTC.

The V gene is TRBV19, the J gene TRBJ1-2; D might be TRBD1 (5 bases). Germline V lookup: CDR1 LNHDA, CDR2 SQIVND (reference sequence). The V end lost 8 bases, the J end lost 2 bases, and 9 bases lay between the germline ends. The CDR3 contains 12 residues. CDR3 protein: CASSGRNYGYTF. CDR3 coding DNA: TGTGCCAGTTCGGGACGGAACTATGGCTACACCTTC.

DNA of the CDR3: TGTGCCTGGAGTCCCCTAACGGGTAACTATGGCTACACCTTC. It codes for CAWSPLTGNYGYTF. The V and J genes are TRBV30 and TRBJ1-2; D remains ambiguous. CDR3 length: 14 residues. Germline V CDR1 and CDR2: GTSNPN, SVGIG (reference sequence). Trimming pared 2 bases from V and 1 base from J, leaving 11 bases between. The full variable domain, its missing parts supplied by reference TRBV30 and TRBJ1-2, is SQTIHQWPATLVQPVGSPLSLECTVEGTSNPNLYWYRQAAGRGLQLLFYSVGIGQISSEVPQNLSASRPQDRQFILSSKKLLLSDSGFYLCAWSPLTGNYGYTFGSGTRLTVV.

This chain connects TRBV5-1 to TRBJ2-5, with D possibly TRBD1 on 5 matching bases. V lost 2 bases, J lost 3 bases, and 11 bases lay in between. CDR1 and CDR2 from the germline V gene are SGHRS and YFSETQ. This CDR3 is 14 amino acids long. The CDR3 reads CASSFGDSKETQYF. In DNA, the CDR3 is TGCGCCAGCAGCTTCGGCGACAGCAAAGAGACCCAGTACTTC. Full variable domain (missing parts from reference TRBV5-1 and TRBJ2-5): KAGVTQTPRYLIKTRGQQVTLSCSPISGHRSVSWYQQTPGQGLQFLFEYFSETQRNKGNFPGRFSGRQFSNSRSEMNVSTLELGDSALYLCASSFGDSKETQYFGPGTRLLVL.

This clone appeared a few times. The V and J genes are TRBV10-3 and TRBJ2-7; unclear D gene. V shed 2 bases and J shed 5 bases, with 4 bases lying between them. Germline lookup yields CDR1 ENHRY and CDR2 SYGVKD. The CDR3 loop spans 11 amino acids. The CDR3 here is CAISERDEQYF. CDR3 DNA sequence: TGTGCCATCAGTGAGAGGGACGAGCAGTACTTC.

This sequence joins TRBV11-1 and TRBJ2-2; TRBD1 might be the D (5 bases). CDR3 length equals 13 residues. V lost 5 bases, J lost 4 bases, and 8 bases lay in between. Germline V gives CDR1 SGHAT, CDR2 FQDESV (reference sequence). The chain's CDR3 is CASSSTGTGELFF. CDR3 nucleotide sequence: TGTGCCAGCAGCAGCACAGGCACCGGGGAGCTGTTTTTT.

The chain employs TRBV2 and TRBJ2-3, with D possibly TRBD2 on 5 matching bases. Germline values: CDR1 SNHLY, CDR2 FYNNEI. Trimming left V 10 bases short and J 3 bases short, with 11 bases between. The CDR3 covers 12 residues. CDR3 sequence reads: CATSTTTDTQYF. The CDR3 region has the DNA TGTGCCACTTCGACTACAACAGATACGCAGTATTTT.

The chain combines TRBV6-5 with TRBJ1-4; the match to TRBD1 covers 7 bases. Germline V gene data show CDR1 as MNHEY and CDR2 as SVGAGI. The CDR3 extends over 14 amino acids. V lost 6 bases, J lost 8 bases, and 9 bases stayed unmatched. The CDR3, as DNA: TGTGCCAGCAGCTCGCCGACAGGGAGCGAAAAACTGTTTTTT. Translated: CASSSPTGSEKLFF.

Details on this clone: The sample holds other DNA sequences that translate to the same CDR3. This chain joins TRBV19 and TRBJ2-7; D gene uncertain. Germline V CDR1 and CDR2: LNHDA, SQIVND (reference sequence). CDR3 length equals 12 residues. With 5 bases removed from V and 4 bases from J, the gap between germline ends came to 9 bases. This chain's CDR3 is CASSSSGYEQYF. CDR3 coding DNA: TGTGCCAGTAGTTCATCAGGATACGAGCAGTACTTC.

DNA for the CDR3: TGTGCCTGGGATCCGGACGGGAACACTGAAGCTTTCTTT. Protein sequence: CAWDPDGNTEAFF. The gene calls are TRBV30 and TRBJ1-1; D gene unclear. The V end was cut by 5 bases, the J end by 1 base, with 11 bases between. From germline, CDR1 is GTSNPN and CDR2 SVGIG (reference sequence). The CDR3 spans 13 residues. Full variable domain (remainder filled in from reference TRBV30 and TRBJ1-1): SQTIHQWPATLVQPVGSPLSLECTVEGTSNPNLYWYRQAAGRGLQLLFYSVGIGQISSEVPQNLSASRPQDRQFILSSKKLLLSDSGFYLCAWDPDGNTEAFFGQGTRLTVV.

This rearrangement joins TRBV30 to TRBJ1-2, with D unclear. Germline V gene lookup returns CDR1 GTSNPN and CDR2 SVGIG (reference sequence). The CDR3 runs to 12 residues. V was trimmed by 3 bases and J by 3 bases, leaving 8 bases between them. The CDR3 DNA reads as TGTGCCTGGAGGGCCAGCGACTATGGCTACACCTTC. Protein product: CAWRASDYGYTF.

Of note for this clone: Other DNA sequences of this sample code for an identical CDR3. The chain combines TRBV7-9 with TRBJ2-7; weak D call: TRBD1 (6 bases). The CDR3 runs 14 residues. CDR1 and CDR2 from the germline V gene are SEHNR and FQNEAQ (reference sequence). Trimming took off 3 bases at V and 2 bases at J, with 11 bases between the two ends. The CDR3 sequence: CASSLQGGPYEQYF. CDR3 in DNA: TGTGCCAGCAGCTTGCAAGGGGGACCCTACGAGCAGTACTTC.

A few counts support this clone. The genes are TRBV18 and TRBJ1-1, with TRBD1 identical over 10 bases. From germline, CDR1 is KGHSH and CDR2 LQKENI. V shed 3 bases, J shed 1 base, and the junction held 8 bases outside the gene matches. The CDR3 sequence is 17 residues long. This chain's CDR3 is CASSPNPGQGTNTEAFF. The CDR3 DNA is TGTGCCAGCTCACCGAATCCGGGACAGGGGACGAACACTGAAGCTTTCTTT.

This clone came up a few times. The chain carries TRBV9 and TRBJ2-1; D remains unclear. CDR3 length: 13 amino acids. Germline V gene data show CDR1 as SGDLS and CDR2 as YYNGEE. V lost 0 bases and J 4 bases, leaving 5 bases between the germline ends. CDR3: CASSVDGYNEQFF. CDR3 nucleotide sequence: TGTGCCAGCAGCGTAGACGGTTACAATGAGCAGTTCTTC.

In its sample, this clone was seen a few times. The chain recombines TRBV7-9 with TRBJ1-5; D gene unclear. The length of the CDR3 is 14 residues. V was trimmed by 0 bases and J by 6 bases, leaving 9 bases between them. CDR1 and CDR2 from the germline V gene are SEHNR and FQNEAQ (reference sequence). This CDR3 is CASSLASDGQPQHF. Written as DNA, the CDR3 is TGTGCCAGCAGCTTAGCCTCAGACGGTCAGCCCCAGCATTTT.

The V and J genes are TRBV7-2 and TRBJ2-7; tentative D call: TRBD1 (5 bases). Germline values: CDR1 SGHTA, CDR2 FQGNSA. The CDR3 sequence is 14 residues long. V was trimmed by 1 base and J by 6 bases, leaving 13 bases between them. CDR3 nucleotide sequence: TGTGCCAGCAGCTTAGAATCCCAGGGCCGCGAGCAGTACTTC. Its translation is CASSLESQGREQYF.

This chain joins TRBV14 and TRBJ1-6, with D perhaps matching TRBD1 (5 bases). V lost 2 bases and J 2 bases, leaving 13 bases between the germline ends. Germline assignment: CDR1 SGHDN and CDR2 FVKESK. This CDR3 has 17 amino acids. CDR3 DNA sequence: TGTGCCAGCAGCCAATTCTTCCGGGGGGCCTATAATTCACCCCTCCACTTT. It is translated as CASSQFFRGAYNSPLHF.